These 26 T cell receptor beta chains were sequenced from one sample in a study of monozygotic twins with cystic fibrosis. The method was immunoSEQ multiplex PCR; TCRdb's version includes in-frame clones alone and lacks a portion of them. The sample yields fewer than 30,000 clones, about nine tenths seen once. Source material: blood. These receptor sequences come from a girl aged 2 to 9 with cystic fibrosis.

This chain links TRBV6-6 with TRBJ1-2; TRBD1 matches at 7 bases. Germline values: CDR1 MNHNY, CDR2 SVGAGI (reference sequence). Trimming removed 2 bases from V and 3 bases from J; junction bases left unmatched: 6. There are 15 residues in the CDR3. CDR3: CASSYTAGGDYGYTF. The CDR3 bases are TGTGCCAGCAGTTACACGGCAGGGGGTGACTATGGCTACACCTTC.

The chain uses TRBV9 and TRBJ2-5, with TRBD1 as a possible D gene (6 bases). Germline V CDR1 and CDR2: SGDLS, YYNGEE. V gave up 0 bases and J gave up 3 bases, with 15 bases separating them. The CDR3 spans 16 residues. CDR3 coding DNA: TGTGCCAGCAGCGTAGGGCTCCGACAGGTTGAAGAGACCCAGTACTTC. Amino acid sequence: CASSVGLRQVEETQYF.

This chain connects TRBV7-9 to TRBJ2-7, with 13 nucleotides matching TRBD2. Germline V gene lookup returns CDR1 SEHNR and CDR2 FQNEAQ (reference sequence). Trimming cost V 5 bases and J 5 bases; bases outside gene matches: 9. The CDR3 extends over 16 amino acids. CDR3 nucleotides: TGTGCCAGCAGCCCCGGGACTAGCGGGGTGTGGGACGAGCAGTACTTC. It codes for CASSPGTSGVWDEQYF.

This clone was counted once. CDR3 sequence: CASALGGEQYF. CDR3 in DNA: TGTGCCAGCGCGTTGGGGGGCGAGCAGTACTTC. The J gene is TRBJ2-7, the V gene TRBV5-5, with D perhaps TRBD2 (6 bases). This CDR3 is 11 amino acids long. The V gene's germline CDR1 is SGHKS and CDR2 YYEKEE (reference sequence). V was cut by 7 bases and J by 6 bases, with 11 bases left in between.

This chain links TRBV5-4 with TRBJ2-2; possibly TRBD2 for D (7 bases). CDR1 is SGHNT and CDR2 is YYREEE in the germline V gene (reference sequence). The V end lost 2 bases, the J end lost 2 bases, and 10 bases lay between the germline ends. The CDR3 is 15 amino acids. CDR3 amino acids: CASSFPGGNTGELFF. As DNA, the CDR3 is TGTGCCAGCAGCTTTCCGGGGGGCAACACCGGGGAGCTGTTTTTT.

The rearrangement joins TRBV5-4 to TRBJ2-5; the match to TRBD1 covers 7 bases. The germline V gene has CDR1 SGHNT and CDR2 YYREEE (reference sequence). This CDR3 region has 13 residues. With V trimmed by 6 bases and J by 1 base, 3 bases remained unmatched. The CDR3 sequence is CASTGTAQETQYF. CDR3 coding DNA: TGTGCCAGCACCGGGACAGCCCAAGAGACCCAGTACTTC.

The gene calls are TRBV27 and TRBJ2-7, with 12 nucleotides matching TRBD1. J lost 7 bases, V lost 4 bases, and 8 bases had no gene match. The CDR3 length is 15 residues. CDR1 and CDR2 from the germline V gene are MNHEY and SMNVEV (reference sequence). In DNA, the CDR3 is TGTGCCAGCAGTTCCTTCGGGACAGGGGGCTATGAGCAGTACTTC. Its protein product is CASSSFGTGGYEQYF.

The CDR3 protein is CATLRQGLSTDTQYF. CDR3 nucleotides: TGTGCCACCCTTAGACAGGGCCTTAGCACAGATACGCAGTATTTT. The chain recombines TRBV2 with TRBJ2-3, with 7 bases identical to TRBD1. V was clipped by 10 bases and J by 0 bases; unmatched bases: 10. This CDR3 spans 15 amino acids. The germline V gene has CDR1 SNHLY and CDR2 FYNNEI. Filled out from reference TRBV2 and TRBJ2-3, the complete variable domain reads EPEVTQTPSHQVTQMGQEVILRCVPISNHLYFYWYRQILGQKVEFLVSFYNNEISEKSEIFDDQFSVERPDGSNFTLKIRSTKLEDSAMYFCATLRQGLSTDTQYFGPGTRLTVL.

The chain recombines TRBV18 with TRBJ2-5, with unresolved D. Trimming cost V 2 bases and J 5 bases, with 6 bases left between them. This CDR3 has 12 residues. The germline CDR1 and CDR2 sequences are KGHSH and LQKENI. The CDR3, as DNA: TGTGCCAGCTCACCAAAGGGTGAGACCCAGTACTTC. This gives the protein CASSPKGETQYF.

The chain couples TRBV19 to TRBJ1-5; a possible D gene is TRBD1 (6 bases). V was shortened by 7 bases and J by 3 bases, with 19 bases between the two germline ends. Germline V CDR1 and CDR2: LNHDA, SQIVND (reference sequence). This CDR3 comprises 16 residues. CDR3: CASKLEQGVPNQPQHF. CDR3 coding DNA: TGTGCCAGTAAGTTGGAACAGGGAGTTCCCAATCAGCCCCAGCATTTT.

The chain employs TRBV11-1 and TRBJ2-1, with D unresolved. This CDR3 region has 13 residues. The germline CDR1 and CDR2 sequences are SGHAT and FQDESV (reference sequence). V gave up 3 bases and J gave up 0 bases, with 3 bases separating them. The CDR3 protein is CASSFTSYNEQFF. The CDR3 DNA sequence: TGTGCCAGCAGCTTCACCTCCTACAATGAGCAGTTCTTC.

V and J are TRBV6-5 and TRBJ1-4, with D unresolved. V gave up 6 bases and J gave up 8 bases, with 16 bases separating them. This CDR3 spans 14 amino acids. Germline CDR1 and CDR2: MNHEY and SVGAGI. The CDR3 is CASRLTRGREKLFF. DNA for the CDR3: TGTGCCAGCAGATTGACAAGAGGGAGAGAAAAACTGTTTTTT.

The chain uses TRBV7-2 and TRBJ2-1; TRBD2 aligns across 11 bases. The ends lost 4 bases at V and 0 bases at J; junction bases unmatched: 11. This CDR3 is 19 amino acids long. Germline loops: CDR1 SGHTA, CDR2 FQGNSA. CDR3 protein: CASSSQLAGASSSYNEQFF. In DNA, the CDR3 is TGTGCCAGCAGCTCCCAACTAGCGGGGGCTTCGAGCTCCTACAATGAGCAGTTCTTC.

This clone was seen a single time. V usage is TRBV19 and J usage is TRBJ1-1; D uncertain. The germline V gene encodes CDR1 LNHDA and CDR2 SQIVND (reference sequence). The CDR3 is 12 residues long. V was cut by 7 bases and J by 11 bases, with 17 bases left in between. This CDR3 reads CASTDLVLRAFF. DNA for the CDR3: TGTGCCAGTACCGATCTGGTTCTGCGGGCTTTCTTT. The whole variable domain, remainder taken from reference TRBV19 and TRBJ1-1, is DGGITQSPKYLFRKEGQNVTLSCEQNLNHDAMYWYRQDPGQGLRLIYYSQIVNDFQKGDIAEGYSVSREKKESFPLTVTSAQKNPTAFYLCASTDLVLRAFFGQGTRLTVV.

The chain employs TRBV30 and TRBJ1-2; 7 positions agree with TRBD1. The CDR3 covers 12 residues. CDR1 is GTSNPN and CDR2 is SVGIG in the germline V gene (reference sequence). After removal of 4 bases from V and 4 bases from J, the junction contained 3 bases not matched to a gene. CDR3 loop: CAWTGGIYGYTF. The DNA of the CDR3 is TGTGCCTGGACAGGGGGAATCTATGGCTACACCTTC.

The CDR3 reads CASSGPTDTQYF. CDR3 DNA sequence: TGTGCCAGCAGTGGGCCCACAGATACGCAGTATTTT. The J gene is TRBJ2-3, the V gene TRBV2; D unresolved. V was trimmed by 4 bases and J by 2 bases, leaving 4 bases between them. The CDR3 extends over 12 amino acids. From germline, CDR1 is SNHLY and CDR2 FYNNEI.

The V and J genes are TRBV7-9 and TRBJ2-7; D possibly corresponds to TRBD2 (6 bases). The V and J ends lost 5 bases and 3 bases respectively, with 20 bases between them. CDR1 and CDR2 (germline): SEHNR, FQNEAQ (reference sequence). The CDR3 length is 16 residues. Here the CDR3 DNA reads TGTGCCAGCAGCCCCCCACTCGGGAGAGGAAACTACGAGCAGTACTTC. This gives the protein CASSPPLGRGNYEQYF. Filled out from reference TRBV7-9 and TRBJ2-7, the complete variable domain reads DTGVSQNPRHKITKRGQNVTFRCDPISEHNRLYWYRQTLGQGPEFLTYFQNEAQLEKSRLLSDRFSAERPKGSFSTLEIQRTEQGDSAMYLCASSPPLGRGNYEQYFGPGTRLTVT.

The chain links TRBV30 to TRBJ2-5; D gene ambiguous. This CDR3 is 12 amino acids long. Germline-derived CDR1 and CDR2 are GTSNPN and SVGIG (reference sequence). V shed 4 bases and J shed 2 bases, with 8 bases lying between them. The CDR3 DNA sequence: TGTGCCTGGATTCTGGGGCAAGAGACCCAGTACTTC. Its translation: CAWILGQETQYF.

This sequence joins TRBV7-9 and TRBJ1-4, with 9 bases fitting TRBD1. Germline CDR1 SEHNR, CDR2 FQNEAQ (reference sequence). V gave up 0 bases and J gave up 8 bases; unmatched junction bases: 7. This CDR3 has 16 amino acids. The CDR3 region is CASSLAIGQGHEKLFF. The DNA of the CDR3 is TGTGCCAGCAGCTTAGCGATCGGACAGGGGCACGAAAAACTGTTTTTT.

The chain employs TRBV18 and TRBJ1-1; D not certain. This CDR3 region has 12 residues. CDR1 KGHSH and CDR2 LQKENI come from the germline V gene. V was trimmed by 4 bases and J by 2 bases, leaving 5 bases between them. The CDR3 protein is CASSQGNTEAFF. The CDR3 coding sequence is TGTGCCAGCTCACAGGGTAACACTGAAGCTTTCTTT.

This clone has more than one count but fewer than ten. The rearrangement joins TRBV6-1 to TRBJ1-2; TRBD1 might be the D (5 bases). This CDR3 spans 14 amino acids. V was trimmed by 2 bases and J by 8 bases, leaving 15 bases between them. From germline, CDR1 is MNHNS and CDR2 SASEGT. CDR3 region: CASSERGGIRGYTF. Here the CDR3 DNA reads TGTGCCAGCAGTGAAAGGGGAGGAATACGCGGCTACACCTTC.

This chain uses TRBV30 with TRBJ2-2; the match to TRBD2 covers 9 bases. V gave up 2 bases and J gave up 4 bases; unmatched junction bases: 5. The V gene's germline CDR1 is GTSNPN and CDR2 SVGIG (reference sequence). This CDR3 is built from 15 residues. Here the CDR3 DNA reads TGTGCCTGGAGTAAGGTAGCGGGGGCCACCGGGGAGCTGTTTTTT. It translates to CAWSKVAGATGELFF.

J is TRBJ2-7 and V is TRBV5-1; 8 bases match TRBD1. The CDR3 is 13 residues long. The V and J ends lost 4 bases and 3 bases, in that order; junction bases with no gene match: 3. CDR1 SGHRS and CDR2 YFSETQ come from the germline V gene. As DNA, the CDR3 is TGCGCCAGCAGCCCGACAGGGGACTACGAGCAGTACTTC. It is translated as CASSPTGDYEQYF.

This chain joins TRBV7-3 and TRBJ2-1; D perhaps matches TRBD2 (9 bases). Germline-derived CDR1 and CDR2 are SGHTA and FQGTGA. This CDR3 is built from 15 residues. Between the trimmed V and J ends, which lost 5 bases and 7 bases, there was a span of 18 bases. CDR3 amino acids: CASSQGASGVNEQFF. In nucleotides, the CDR3 is TGTGCCAGCAGCCAGGGGGCTAGCGGGGTAAATGAGCAGTTCTTC.

The chain uses TRBV25-1 and TRBJ2-7; 8 nucleotides match TRBD2. Germline trimming cut 3 bases from V and 0 bases from J; bases unmatched to any gene: 7. Germline V gene lookup returns CDR1 MGHDK and CDR2 SYGVNS. This CDR3 has 16 amino acids. The CDR3 nucleotides are TGTGCCAGCAGTGATGTCGGGCTAGCGGGCTCCTACGAGCAGTACTTC. It codes for CASSDVGLAGSYEQYF.

The rearrangement links TRBV5-6 to TRBJ1-2; 7 bases fit TRBD1. CDR1 SGHDT and CDR2 YYEEEE come from the germline V gene. V shed 7 bases, J shed 6 bases, and the junction held 6 bases outside the gene matches. There are 12 residues in the CDR3. The CDR3 DNA follows: TGTGCCAGCTCCGACAGGGCTAATGGCTACACCTTC. It is translated as CASSDRANGYTF.